This T cell receptor beta chain was found in a study of cytomegalovirus exposure and HLA in healthy donors. The overall study: In a later analysis, it was reported that the roughly 120 validation repertoires had been produced on the same platform as the 500 to 750 repertoires belonging to the first cohort.

Study-wide points: The study labeled more than 150 TCR beta chains cytomegalovirus-associated. Most TCR sequences were seen very rarely across donors, but some public TCRs occurred in many. A few CMV-associated chains were confirmed in vitro to be specific for CMV antigens.

The CDR3 is made up of 13 amino acids. V lost 0 bases to trimming and J lost 4 bases, with 5 bases between them. Germline V gives CDR1 SGHRS, CDR2 YFSETQ. Remarks on this clone: Its cognate antigen is unknown.

Produced via immunoSEQ multiplex PCR; TCRdb's table is partial and in-frame only. The sample contains fewer than 130,000 clones, around 90% of which appear only once. This receptor was obtained from a woman under 30 in good health and CMV-seronegative. Sequencing was done on a sample of PBMCs. This chain joins TRBV5-1 and TRBJ1-5; no clear D gene. The CDR3 loop is CASSLGANQPQHF. Written as DNA, the CDR3 is TGCGCCAGCAGCTTGGGAGCGAATCAGCCCCAGCATTTT.